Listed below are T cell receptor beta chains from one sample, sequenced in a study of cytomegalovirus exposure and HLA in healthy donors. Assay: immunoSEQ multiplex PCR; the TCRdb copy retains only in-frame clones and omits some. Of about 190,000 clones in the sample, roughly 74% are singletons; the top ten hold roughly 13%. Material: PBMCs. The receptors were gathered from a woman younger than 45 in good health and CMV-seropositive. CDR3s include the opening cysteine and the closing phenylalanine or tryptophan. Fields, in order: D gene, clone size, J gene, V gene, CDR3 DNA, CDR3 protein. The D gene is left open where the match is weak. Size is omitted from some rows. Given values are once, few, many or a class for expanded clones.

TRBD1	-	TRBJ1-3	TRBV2	TGTGCCAGCAGAGGGGGCGCTGGAAACACCATATATTTT	CASRGGAGNTIYF
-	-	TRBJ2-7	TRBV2	TGTGCCAGCAGATGGACACCGGCCGAGGGGGGGGGAAAGCAGTACTTC	CASRWTPAEGGGKQYF
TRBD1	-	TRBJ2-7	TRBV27	TGTGCCAGCAGTTCAGGACAGGGCCCCTACGAGCAGTACTTC	CASSSGQGPYEQYF
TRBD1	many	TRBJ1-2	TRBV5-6	TGTGCCAGCAGCTTGGGGGGACAGGGCCGCTATGGCTACACCTTC	CASSLGGQGRYGYTF
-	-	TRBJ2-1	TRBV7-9	TGTGCCAGCACCCAACCGGAGAGGTTATACAATGAGCAGTTCTTC	CASTQPERLYNEQFF
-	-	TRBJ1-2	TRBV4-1	TGCGCCAGCAGCCAAGGAAAAGGCGGCCGGAACTATAGCTACACCTTC	CASSQGKGGRNYSYTF
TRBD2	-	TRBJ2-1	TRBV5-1	TGCGCCAGCAGCCCATCGAGCGGGGGGGCATTTCCGAATGAGCAGTTCTTC	CASSPSSGGAFPNEQFF
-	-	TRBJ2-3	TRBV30	TGTGCCTGGAGCGTTGGGAGTAGCACAGATACGCAGTATTTT	CAWSVGSSTDTQYF
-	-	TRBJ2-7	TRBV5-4	TGTGCCAGCAGCCGGTCAGGAGGGCTGAACGAGCAGTACTTC	CASSRSGGLNEQYF
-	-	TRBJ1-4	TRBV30	TGTGCCTGGACCCGAGGGAGGAGGGATGAAAAACTGTTTTTT	CAWTRGRRDEKLFF
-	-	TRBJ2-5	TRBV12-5	TGTGCTAGTGGTCCTCTCCAGTACTTC	CASGPLQYF
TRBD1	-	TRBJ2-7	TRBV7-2	TGTGCCAGCAGTCAGCGCTCCGGGACAGGGGACTACGAGCAGTACTTC	CASSQRSGTGDYEQYF
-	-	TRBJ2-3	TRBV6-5	TGTGCCAGCAGTTACTCCTTAGGAGGGAGAGCAGATACGCAGTATTTT	CASSYSLGGRADTQYF
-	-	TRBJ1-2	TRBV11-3	TGTGCCAGCAGCCCGAGTTTCCAGACAGCGACTGGCTACACCTTC	CASSPSFQTATGYTF
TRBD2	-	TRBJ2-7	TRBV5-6	TGTGCCAGCAGCTTGGGACTAGCGATCTACGAGCAGTACTTC	CASSLGLAIYEQYF
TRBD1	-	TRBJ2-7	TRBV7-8	TGTGCCAGCAGCCTGACAGGGGGCGCGGGGTACGAGCAGTACTTC	CASSLTGGAGYEQYF
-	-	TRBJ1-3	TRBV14	TGTGCCAGCAGCCAAGACATTGCGGCTGGAGACACCATATATTTT	CASSQDIAAGDTIYF
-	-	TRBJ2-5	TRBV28	TGTGCCAGCAGTTTATGGAAGAAGGGGTCGGAGACCCAGTACTTC	CASSLWKKGSETQYF
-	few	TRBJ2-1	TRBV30	TGTGCCTCCTGGGATTTTGCGGGTGAAACCAATGAGCAGTTCTTC	CASWDFAGETNEQFF
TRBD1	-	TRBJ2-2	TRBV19	TGTGCCAGTGCCGACAGGGGGCGAGACACCGGGGAGCTGTTTTTT	CASADRGRDTGELFF
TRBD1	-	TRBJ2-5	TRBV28	TGTGCCAGCAGTTCCCCCGGGACAGGGGAAGAGACCCAGTACTTC	CASSSPGTGEETQYF
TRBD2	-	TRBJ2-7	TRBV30	TGTGCCTGGAGTAGCGGGATGGAGGGCGAGCAGTACTTC	CAWSSGMEGEQYF
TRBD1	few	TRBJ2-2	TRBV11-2	TGTGCCAGCAGGAGGGGGCCAGCTGGGAGTTCCGGGGAGCTGTTTTTT	CASRRGPAGSSGELFF
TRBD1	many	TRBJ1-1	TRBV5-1	TGCGCCAGTTTCGGAACAGGGGGGAACACTGAAGCTTTCTTT	CASFGTGGNTEAFF
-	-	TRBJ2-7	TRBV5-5	TGTGCCAGCAGCTTGGAGGCAGGTGAAGCCTACGAGCAGTACTTC	CASSLEAGEAYEQYF
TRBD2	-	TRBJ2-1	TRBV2	TGTGCCAGCAGTGCCTCACTAGCGGCTAGCTCCTACAATGAGCAGTTCTTC	CASSASLAASSYNEQFF
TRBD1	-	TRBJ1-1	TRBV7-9	TGTGCCAGCAGCTTAGCCGTACCGGGACAGGGAAACACTGAAGCTTTCTTT	CASSLAVPGQGNTEAFF
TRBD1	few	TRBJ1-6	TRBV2	TGTGCCAGCCAAAGGATAACAGGGGGCGAATCACCCCTCCACTTT	CASQRITGGESPLHF
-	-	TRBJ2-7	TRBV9	TGTGCCAGCAGCGTGACAGGTAATAGCAGGTCCTACGAGCAGTACTTC	CASSVTGNSRSYEQYF
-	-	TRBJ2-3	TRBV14	TGTGCCAGCAGCCATAACCCAGGGGGCACAGATACGCAGTATTTT	CASSHNPGGTDTQYF
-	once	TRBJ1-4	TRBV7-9	TGTTCCAGCAGCTCCTCAGGGAGGGGTGAAAAACTGTTTTTT	CSSSSSGRGEKLFF
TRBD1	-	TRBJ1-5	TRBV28	TGTGCCAGCAGTCTCCCTTCCGGGACAGAAAGCAATCAGCCCCAGCATTTT	CASSLPSGTESNQPQHF
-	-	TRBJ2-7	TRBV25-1	TGTGCCAGCAGTCAGAGGCTGACCTACGAGCAGTACTTC	CASSQRLTYEQYF
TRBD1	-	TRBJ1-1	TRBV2	TGTGCCAGCAGGGAGGGACAGCGAGGGACTGAAGCTTTCTTT	CASREGQRGTEAFF
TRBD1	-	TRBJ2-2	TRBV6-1	TGTGCCAGCAGACGACAGGGGGCGACCGGGGAGCTGTTTTTT	CASRRQGATGELFF
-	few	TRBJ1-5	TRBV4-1	TGCGCCAGCAGCCAAGACCTTTATTCGCCCCAGCATTTT	CASSQDLYSPQHF
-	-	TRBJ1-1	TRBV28	TGTGCCAGCAGCCCACAACGGAACACTGAAGCTTTCTTT	CASSPQRNTEAFF
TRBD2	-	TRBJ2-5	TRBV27	TGTGCCAGCAGTTCCCTACCGCCGGGGGGGGCCGGGGAGACCCAGTACTTC	CASSSLPPGGAGETQYF
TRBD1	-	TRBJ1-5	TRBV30	TGTGCCTGGAGTGGGACAGGGAATCAGCCCCAGCATTTT	CAWSGTGNQPQHF
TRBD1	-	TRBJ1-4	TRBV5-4	TGTGCCAGCAGCTTCTACAGGGGAACTAATGAAAAACTGTTTTTT	CASSFYRGTNEKLFF
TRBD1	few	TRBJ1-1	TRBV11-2	TGTGCCAGCAGCTTACTTCCGGGACAGGGGTCCTCTGAAGCTTTCTTT	CASSLLPGQGSSEAFF
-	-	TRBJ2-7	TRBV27	TGTGCCAGCAGTCCCCCAGGGCTATCCTACGAGCAGTACTTC	CASSPPGLSYEQYF
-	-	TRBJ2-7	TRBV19	TGTGCCAGTAATGAGGGAGGTCGATCAGGCGAGCAGTACTTC	CASNEGGRSGEQYF
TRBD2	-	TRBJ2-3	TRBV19	TGTGCCAGTACAGGGACACTCGGGGTCGAGGTAGCGGGGGCCCTCACAGATACGCAGTATTTT	CASTGTLGVEVAGALTDTQYF
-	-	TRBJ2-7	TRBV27	TGTGCCAGCGGAGACTACGAGCAGTACTTC	CASGDYEQYF
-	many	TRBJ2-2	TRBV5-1	TGCGCCAGCAGCTTGGCGGGACAGAACACCGGGGAGCTGTTTTTT	CASSLAGQNTGELFF
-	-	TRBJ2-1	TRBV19	TGTGCCAGTAGTATAGATTCCGGGACCTACAATGAGCAGTTCTTC	CASSIDSGTYNEQFF
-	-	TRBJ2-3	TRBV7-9	TGTGCCAGCAGCTTATCCTTCAGGGCAACAGATACGCAGTATTTT	CASSLSFRATDTQYF
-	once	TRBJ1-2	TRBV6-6	TGTGCCAGCACCTTCTCCGGGGGAAACCTTAACTATGGCTACACCTTC	CASTFSGGNLNYGYTF
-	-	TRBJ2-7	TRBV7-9	TGTGCCAGCAGCTTAGAGCAGGGGGGTAACGAGCAGTACTTC	CASSLEQGGNEQYF
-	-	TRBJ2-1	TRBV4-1	TGCGCCAGCAGCCCCACTCTACAGACAACCTACAATGAGCAGTTCTTC	CASSPTLQTTYNEQFF
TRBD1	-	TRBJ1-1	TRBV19	TGTGCCAGTAGGGGACAGGGGACGAACACTGAAGCTTTCTTT	CASRGQGTNTEAFF
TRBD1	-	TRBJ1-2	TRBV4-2	TGTGCCAGCAGCCAGCCACAGGGGGGCTATGGCTACACCTTC	CASSQPQGGYGYTF
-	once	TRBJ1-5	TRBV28	TGTGCCAGCAGGTCCCCGCAGGGGAGCAATCAGCCCCAGCATTTT	CASRSPQGSNQPQHF
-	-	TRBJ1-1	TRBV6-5	TGTGCCAGCAGTGACACAGGGACTGAAGCTTTCTTT	CASSDTGTEAFF
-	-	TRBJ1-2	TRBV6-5	TGTGCCAGCAGTTACGGCAGGGATGGAAATGGCTACACCTTC	CASSYGRDGNGYTF